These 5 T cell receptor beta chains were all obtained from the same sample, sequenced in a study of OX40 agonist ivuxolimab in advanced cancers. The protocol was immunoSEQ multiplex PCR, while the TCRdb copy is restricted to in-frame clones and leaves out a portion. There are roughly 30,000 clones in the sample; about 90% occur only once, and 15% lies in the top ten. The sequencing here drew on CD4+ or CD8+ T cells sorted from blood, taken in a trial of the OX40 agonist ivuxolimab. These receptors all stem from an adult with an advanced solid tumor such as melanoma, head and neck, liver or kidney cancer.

Here the CDR3 DNA reads TGTGCCAGCAGCCAAGGGACAGGGGTGATCGGGGGGTATGGCTACACCTTC. Encoded protein: CASSQGTGVIGGYGYTF. The V and J genes are TRBV4-2 and TRBJ1-2, with 9 bases lining up with TRBD1. Germline V gene sequence: CDR1 LGHNA, CDR2 YNFKEQ. CDR3 length: 17 residues. The V and J ends lost 1 base and 5 bases, in that order; junction bases with no gene match: 11.

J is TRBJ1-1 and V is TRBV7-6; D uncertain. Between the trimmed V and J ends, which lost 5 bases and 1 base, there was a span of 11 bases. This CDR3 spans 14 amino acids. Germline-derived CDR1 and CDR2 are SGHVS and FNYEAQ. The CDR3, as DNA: TGTGCCAGCAGCCTATCAGAGGGGAACACTGAAGCTTTCTTT. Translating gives CASSLSEGNTEAFF.

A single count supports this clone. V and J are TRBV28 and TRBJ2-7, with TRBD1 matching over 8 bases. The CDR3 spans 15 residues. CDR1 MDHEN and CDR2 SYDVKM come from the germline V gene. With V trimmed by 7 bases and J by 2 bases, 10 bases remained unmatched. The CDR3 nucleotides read TGTGCCAGCACCTCAGGGACAGGACCCGCCTACGAGCAGTACTTC. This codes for CASTSGTGPAYEQYF.

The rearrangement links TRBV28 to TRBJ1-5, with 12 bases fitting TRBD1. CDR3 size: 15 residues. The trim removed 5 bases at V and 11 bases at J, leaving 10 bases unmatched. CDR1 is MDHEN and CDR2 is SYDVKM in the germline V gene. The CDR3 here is CASSPPGQGAPSQHF. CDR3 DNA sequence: TGTGCCAGCAGTCCGCCGGGACAGGGGGCGCCGTCCCAGCATTTT.

The CDR3 reads CASSAWDRGPGELFF. CDR3 in DNA: TGTGCCAGCAGCGCCTGGGATCGGGGACCCGGGGAGCTGTTTTTT. The J gene is TRBJ2-2, the V gene TRBV9; D is possibly TRBD1 or TRBD2 (5 bases each). Trimming took 3 bases from V and 6 from J, leaving 15 bases between them. The CDR3 sequence is 15 residues long. Germline V gives CDR1 SGDLS, CDR2 YYNGEE.